This T cell receptor (beta chain) was found in a study of CD8 T cells in Susac syndrome. The CDR3 loop spans 11 amino acids. CDR1 SGHDN and CDR2 FVKESK come from the germline V gene. Trimming shortened V by 1 base and J by 9 bases, and 6 bases separated the two germline ends. Reverse transcription of roughly 0.45 to 1 ug RNA was carried out with random hexamers. The TCR beta CDR3 was amplified by immunoSEQ multiplex PCR across 54 Vbeta, 13 Jbeta. TCRdb fed the immunoSEQ multiplex PCR reads into MiXCR, producing one record per CDR3 protein. This sample has 95,000 or so distinct CDR3 sequences, with roughly 91% found just once.

The sequence derives from a human donor in good health. V is TRBV14 and J is TRBJ1-1; weak D call: TRBD1 (5 bases). The sequenced material came from CD8+ T cells from PBMCs. CDR3 loop: CASSQGGQAFF. CDR3 nucleotides: TGTGCCAGCAGCCAAGGGGGCCAAGCTTTCTTT.